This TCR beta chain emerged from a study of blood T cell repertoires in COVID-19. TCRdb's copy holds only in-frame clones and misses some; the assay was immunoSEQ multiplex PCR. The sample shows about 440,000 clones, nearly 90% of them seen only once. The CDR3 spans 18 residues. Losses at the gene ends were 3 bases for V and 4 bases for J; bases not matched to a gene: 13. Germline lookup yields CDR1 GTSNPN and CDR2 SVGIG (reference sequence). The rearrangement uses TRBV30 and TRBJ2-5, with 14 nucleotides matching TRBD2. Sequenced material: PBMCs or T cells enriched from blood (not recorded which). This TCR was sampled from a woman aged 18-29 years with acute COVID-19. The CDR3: CAWRPPRLAGGRGETQYF. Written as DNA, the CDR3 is TGTGCCTGGAGGCCTCCTCGACTAGCGGGAGGGCGGGGAGAGACCCAGTACTTC.